A selection of T cell receptor beta chains follows, all from one sample in a study of OX40 agonist ivuxolimab in advanced cancers. The table came from immunoSEQ multiplex PCR; TCRdb's copy has only in-frame clones and leaves some out. The sample includes fewer than 85,000 clones, roughly four fifths of them seen just once. Sample: CD4+ or CD8+ T cells sorted from blood, taken in a trial of the OX40 agonist ivuxolimab. All receptors come from an adult with an advanced solid tumor such as melanoma, head and neck, liver or kidney cancer. CDR3s include the opening cysteine and the closing phenylalanine or tryptophan. The D gene is left open where the match is weak. Clone size is not always given. Where it is, it says once, few, many or a class for expanded clones.

clone_size: NA; v_call: TRBV6-5; d_call: NA; j_call: TRBJ2-7; cdr3_nt: TGTGCCAGCACTAAAGCCTACGAGCAGTACTTC; cdr3_aa: CASTKAYEQYF
clone_size: NA; v_call: TRBV6-1; d_call: NA; j_call: TRBJ1-2; cdr3_nt: TGTGCCAGCAGTGTTGAGGGATCGAGGGGCTACACCTTC; cdr3_aa: CASSVEGSRGYTF
clone_size: NA; v_call: TRBV4-2; d_call: TRBD2; j_call: TRBJ2-7; cdr3_nt: TGTGCCAGCAGCGGTTCCGGGACCGGGGGGGAGCAGTACTTC; cdr3_aa: CASSGSGTGGEQYF
clone_size: NA; v_call: TRBV7-8; d_call: NA; j_call: TRBJ1-4; cdr3_nt: TGTGCCAGCAGCTTAGTAACGGTCCCTGGGGCTAATGAAAAACTGTTTTTT; cdr3_aa: CASSLVTVPGANEKLFF
clone_size: NA; v_call: TRBV7-9; d_call: NA; j_call: TRBJ2-1; cdr3_nt: TGTGCCAGCAGCTTATACGGAAGTTCCTACAATGAGCAGTTCTTC; cdr3_aa: CASSLYGSSYNEQFF
clone_size: NA; v_call: TRBV4-2; d_call: NA; j_call: TRBJ1-2; cdr3_nt: TGTGCCAGCAGCGAAAGCCCCGGGGTTAGCTATGGCTACACCTTC; cdr3_aa: CASSESPGVSYGYTF
clone_size: few; v_call: TRBV4-2; d_call: NA; j_call: TRBJ2-1; cdr3_nt: TGTGCCAGCAGCCTCCGGGACATTTCATATGAGCAGTTCTTC; cdr3_aa: CASSLRDISYEQFF
clone_size: NA; v_call: TRBV6-5; d_call: NA; j_call: TRBJ2-3; cdr3_nt: TGTGCCAGCAGCCCCGCTTCAGATACGCAGTATTTT; cdr3_aa: CASSPASDTQYF
clone_size: NA; v_call: TRBV5-8; d_call: NA; j_call: TRBJ2-7; cdr3_nt: TGTGCCAGCAGTAAAGACCGAAGGGGGGGCGAGCAGTACTTC; cdr3_aa: CASSKDRRGGEQYF
clone_size: NA; v_call: TRBV28; d_call: TRBD1; j_call: TRBJ1-2; cdr3_nt: TGTGCCAGCAGTGCCGGGACAGGGGGCAACTATGGCTACACCTTC; cdr3_aa: CASSAGTGGNYGYTF
clone_size: NA; v_call: TRBV30; d_call: NA; j_call: TRBJ1-4; cdr3_nt: TGTGCCTGGAGTAGAAAAACAGGGAATGGGCCTGAAAAACTGTTTTTT; cdr3_aa: CAWSRKTGNGPEKLFF
clone_size: NA; v_call: TRBV7-9; d_call: TRBD2; j_call: TRBJ2-3; cdr3_nt: TGTGCCAGCAGCCGCGGGGGACTAGCCCACACAGATACGCAGTATTTT; cdr3_aa: CASSRGGLAHTDTQYF
clone_size: NA; v_call: TRBV4-1; d_call: TRBD1; j_call: TRBJ1-2; cdr3_nt: TGCGCCAGCAGCCAAGTGGGACAGGGGCTCGGCTACACCTTC; cdr3_aa: CASSQVGQGLGYTF
clone_size: NA; v_call: TRBV4-1; d_call: NA; j_call: TRBJ1-1; cdr3_nt: TGCGCCAGCAGCCAAGATTTTAGGACTGAAGCTTTCTTT; cdr3_aa: CASSQDFRTEAFF
clone_size: NA; v_call: TRBV11-2; d_call: TRBD1; j_call: TRBJ2-3; cdr3_nt: TGTGCCAGCAGCTCACCGGGACAGGTCACAGATACGCAGTATTTT; cdr3_aa: CASSSPGQVTDTQYF